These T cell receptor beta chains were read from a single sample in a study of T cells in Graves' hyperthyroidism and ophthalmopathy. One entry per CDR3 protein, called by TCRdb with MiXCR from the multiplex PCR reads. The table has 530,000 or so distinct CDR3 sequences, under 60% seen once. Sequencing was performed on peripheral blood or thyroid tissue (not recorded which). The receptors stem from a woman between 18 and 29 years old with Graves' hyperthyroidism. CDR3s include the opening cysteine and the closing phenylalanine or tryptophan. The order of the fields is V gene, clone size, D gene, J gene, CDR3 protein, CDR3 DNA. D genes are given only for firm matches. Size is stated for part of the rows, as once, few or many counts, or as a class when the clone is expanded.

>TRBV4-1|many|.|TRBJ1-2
CASSHAVKVNGYTF
TGCGCCAGCAGCCATGCAGTGAAGGTAAATGGCTACACCTTC
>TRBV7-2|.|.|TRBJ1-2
CASSLPGSYDYTF
TGTGCCAGCAGCTTACCAGGGTCCTATGACTACACCTTC
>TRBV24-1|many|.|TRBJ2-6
CATSDLNRDGANVLTF
TGTGCCACCAGTGATCTGAACAGGGATGGGGCCAACGTCCTGACTTTC
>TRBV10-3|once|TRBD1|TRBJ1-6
CATGRTGDNSPLHF
TGTGCCACCGGCCGGACAGGGGATAATTCACCCCTCCACTTT
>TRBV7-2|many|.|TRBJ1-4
CASSLRGEPYEKLFF
TGTGCCAGCAGCTTGAGGGGGGAACCTTATGAAAAACTGTTTTTT
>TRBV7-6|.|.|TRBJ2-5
CASSLGPGEGVQETQYF
TGTGCCAGCAGCTTAGGGCCAGGGGAGGGCGTCCAAGAGACCCAGTACTTC
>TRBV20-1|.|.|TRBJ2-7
CSARDLGTTEQYF
TGCAGTGCTAGAGATTTGGGAACTACGGAGCAGTACTTC
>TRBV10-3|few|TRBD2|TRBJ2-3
CAISTSGSPTDTQYF
TGTGCCATCAGTACTAGCGGGAGTCCTACAGATACGCAGTATTTT
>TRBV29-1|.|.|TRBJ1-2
CSVEEEGGYGYTF
TGCAGCGTTGAAGAAGAGGGGGGCTACGGCTACACCTTC
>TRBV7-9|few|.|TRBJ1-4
CAWSVWLRRTSNEKLFF
TGTGCCTGGAGTGTATGGTTGCGACGGACAAGTAATGAAAAACTGTTTTTT
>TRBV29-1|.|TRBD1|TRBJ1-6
CSVGTGNSPLHF
TGCAGCGTCGGGACAGGAAATTCACCCCTCCACTTT
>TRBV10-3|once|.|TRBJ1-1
CAISPSGCAEAFF
TGTGCCATCAGTCCTTCAGGGTGCGCTGAAGCTTTCTTT
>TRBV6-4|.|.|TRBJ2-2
CASTKLPNTGELFF
TGTGCCAGCACAAAACTGCCGAACACCGGGGAGCTGTTTTTT
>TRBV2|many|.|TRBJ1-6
CASSEEDSRDSPLHF
TGTGCCAGCAGTGAAGAAGACAGTAGGGATTCACCCCTCCACTTT
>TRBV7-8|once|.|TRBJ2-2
CASSLAIYLTGELFF
TGTGCCAGCAGCTTAGCGATCTATCTGACCGGGGAGCTGTTTTTT
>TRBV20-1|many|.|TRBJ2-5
CSARRQFQETQYF
TGCAGTGCTAGAAGACAGTTCCAAGAGACCCAGTACTTC
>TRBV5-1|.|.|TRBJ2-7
CASSQGDGSHEQYF
TGCGCCAGCAGCCAAGGGGACGGTTCCCACGAGCAGTACTTC
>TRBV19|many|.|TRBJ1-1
CASSHTGTQYVNTEAFF
TGTGCCAGTAGCCACACCGGGACACAGTACGTGAACACTGAAGCTTTCTTT
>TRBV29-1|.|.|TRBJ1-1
CSLNLAKGSGAEAFF
TGCAGCTTAAATCTGGCCAAGGGGTCAGGGGCTGAAGCTTTCTTT
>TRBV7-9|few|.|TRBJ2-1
CASSLDTGTQGQFF
TGTGCCAGCAGCCTAGATACCGGGACCCAAGGACAGTTCTTC
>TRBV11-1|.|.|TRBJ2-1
CASSLTGDAYNEQFF
TGTGCCAGCAGTCTAACGGGGGACGCCTACAATGAGCAGTTCTTC
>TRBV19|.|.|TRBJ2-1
CASSTHRSNEQFF
TGTGCCAGTAGTACCCACAGGTCCAATGAGCAGTTCTTC
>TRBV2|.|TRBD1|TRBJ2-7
CASTAWTGALEQYF
TGTGCCAGCACCGCGTGGACAGGGGCCCTCGAGCAGTACTTC
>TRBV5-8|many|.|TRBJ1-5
CASSFGGTSGNQPQHF
TGTGCCAGCAGCTTCGGAGGGACTTCGGGCAATCAGCCCCAGCATTTT
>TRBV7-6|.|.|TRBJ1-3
CASSSGRGDTIYF
TGTGCCAGCAGCTCTGGGAGGGGAGACACCATATATTTT
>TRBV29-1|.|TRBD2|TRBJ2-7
CRLGGSSYEQYF
TGCAGATTGGGGGGGAGCTCCTACGAGCAGTACTTC
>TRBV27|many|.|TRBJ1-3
CASSLSWPGYGNTIYF
TGTGCCAGCAGTTTATCGTGGCCGGGTTATGGAAACACCATATATTTT
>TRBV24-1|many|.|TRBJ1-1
CATSGAGTKGTEAFF
TGTGCCACCAGTGGCGCCGGGACAAAGGGGACTGAAGCTTTCTTT
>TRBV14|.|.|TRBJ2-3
CASSQLQYF
TGTGCCAGCAGCCAGCTGCAGTATTTT
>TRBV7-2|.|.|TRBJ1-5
CASSSGLAGEETQHF
TGTGCCAGCAGTTCGGGACTAGCGGGGGAAGAGACCCAGCATTTT
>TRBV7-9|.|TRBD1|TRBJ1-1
CASSPRDRKGNTEALF
TGTGCCAGCAGCCCAAGGGACAGAAAGGGGAACACTGAGGCTCTCTTT
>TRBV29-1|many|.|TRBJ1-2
CSVDGTDNYGYTF
TGCAGCGTTGATGGGACGGACAACTATGGCTACACCTTC
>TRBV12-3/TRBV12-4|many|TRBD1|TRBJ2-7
CASSSPPTGVYEQYF
TGTGCCAGCAGTTCCCCCCCCACAGGGGTCTACGAGCAGTACTTC
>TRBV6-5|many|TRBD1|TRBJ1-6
CASSETGALSPLHF
TGTGCCAGCAGTGAAACAGGGGCTCTTTCACCCCTCCACTTT
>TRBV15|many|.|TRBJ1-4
CATSSYGVGEKLFF
TGTGCCACCAGCAGTTATGGGGTGGGCGAAAAACTGTTTTTT
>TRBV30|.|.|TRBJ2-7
CAWSVPGAWEQYF
TGTGCCTGGAGTGTACCGGGGGCATGGGAGCAGTACTTC
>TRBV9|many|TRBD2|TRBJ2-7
CASSGLAGVGYEQYF
TGTGCCAGCAGCGGACTAGCGGGAGTCGGCTACGAGCAGTACTTC
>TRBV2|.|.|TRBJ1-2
CARSITVNYGYTF
TGTGCTAGGTCAATTACAGTCAACTATGGCTACACCTTC
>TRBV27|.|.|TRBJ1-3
CASSLRLANTIYF
TGTGCCAGCAGTTTACGGCTGGCAAACACCATATATTTT
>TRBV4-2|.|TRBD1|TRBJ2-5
CASSQETGVETQYF
TGTGCCAGCAGCCAAGAAACAGGGGTAGAGACCCAGTACTTC
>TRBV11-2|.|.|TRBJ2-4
CASSFNIRAKNIQYF
TGTGCCAGCAGCTTCAACATCAGGGCCAAAAACATTCAGTACTTC
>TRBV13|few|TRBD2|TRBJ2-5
CASSPSGYKIQEAQYF
TGTGCCAGCAGCCCTAGCGGCTATAAGATCCAAGAGGCCCAGTACTTC
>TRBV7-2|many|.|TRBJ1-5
CASSGMRNQPQHF
TGTGCCAGCAGCGGGATGCGCAATCAGCCCCAGCATTTT
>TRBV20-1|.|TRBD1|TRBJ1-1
CSVDGTGFLAFF
TGCAGTGTTGACGGGACAGGGTTTTTAGCTTTCTTT
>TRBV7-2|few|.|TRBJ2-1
CASSLGNLNEQFF
TGTGCCAGCAGCTTAGGGAACCTTAATGAGCAGTTCTTC
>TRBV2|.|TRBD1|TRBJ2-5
CASSTGTGTQYF
TGTGCCAGCAGTACTGGGACAGGGACCCAGTACTTC
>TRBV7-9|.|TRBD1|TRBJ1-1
CASSLVGTVTEAFF
TGTGCCAGCAGCTTGGTAGGGACAGTCACTGAAGCTTTCTTT
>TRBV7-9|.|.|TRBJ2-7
CASSLIGPPYEQYF
TGTGCCAGCAGTTTAATCGGGCCTCCCTACGAGCAGTACTTC
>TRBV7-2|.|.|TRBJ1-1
CASRLAGANTEAFF
TGTGCCAGCAGGCTAGCGGGAGCGAACACTGAAGCTTTCTTT
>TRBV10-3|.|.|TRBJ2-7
CASKSGRRSYEQYF
TGTGCCAGCAAATCGGGACGCCGCTCCTACGAGCAGTACTTC
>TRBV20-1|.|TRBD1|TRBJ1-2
CSATQGASTF
TGCAGTGCGACACAGGGGGCTAGCACCTTC
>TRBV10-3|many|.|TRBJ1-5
CAIRATDQNQPQHF
TGTGCCATCAGGGCGACAGATCAAAATCAGCCCCAGCATTTT
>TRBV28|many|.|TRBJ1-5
CASSSRRGAGQPQHF
TGTGCCAGCAGTTCCCGTAGGGGGGCTGGCCAGCCCCAGCATTTT
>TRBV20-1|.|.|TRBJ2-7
CSAGRDRSGEQCF
TGCAGTGCTGGCAGAGATCGATCTGGCGAGCAGTGCTTC
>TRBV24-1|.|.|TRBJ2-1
CATSGGPKTYNEQFF
TGTGCCACCAGTGGGGGCCCTAAAACCTACAATGAGCAGTTCTTC
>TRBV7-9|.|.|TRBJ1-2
CASSLAGGLAGVYTF
TGTGCCAGCAGCTTAGCCGGGGGACTAGCGGGAGTCTACACCTTC
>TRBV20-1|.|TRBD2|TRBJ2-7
CSARLAGDSYNEQYF
TGCAGTGCTAGACTAGCGGGAGACTCCTACAATGAGCAGTACTTC
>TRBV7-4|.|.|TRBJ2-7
CASSQGGDEQYF
TGTGCCAGCAGCCAAGGGGGGGACGAGCAGTACTTC
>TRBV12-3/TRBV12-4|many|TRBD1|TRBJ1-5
CASSPGQGKDQPQHF
TGTGCCAGCAGTCCAGGACAGGGGAAGGACCAGCCCCAGCATTTT